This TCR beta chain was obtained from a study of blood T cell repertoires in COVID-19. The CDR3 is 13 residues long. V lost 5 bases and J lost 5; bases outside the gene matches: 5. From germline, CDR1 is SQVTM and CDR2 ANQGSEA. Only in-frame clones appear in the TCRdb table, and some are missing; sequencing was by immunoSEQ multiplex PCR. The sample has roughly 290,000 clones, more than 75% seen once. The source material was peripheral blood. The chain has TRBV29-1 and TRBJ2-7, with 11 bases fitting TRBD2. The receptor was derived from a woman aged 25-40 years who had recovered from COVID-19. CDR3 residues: CSVLAGGPHEQYF. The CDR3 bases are TGCAGCGTTTTAGCGGGAGGGCCTCACGAGCAGTACTTC.